The following is a TCR beta chain sequence with its context. The antigen remains unidentified. This specimen comes from a study of vaccination and CD4 T cells after COVID-19. CDR1 and CDR2 from the germline V gene are DFQATT and SNEGSKA (reference sequence). This CDR3 has 14 amino acids. V shed 1 base, J shed 7 bases, and the junction held 5 bases outside the gene matches. As for treatment: roughly 10-day PBMC culture with coronavirus spike peptide pools or control peptides (ViraFEST assay). At the Johns Hopkins FTIC core, DNA taken from cultured CD4+ T cells was sequenced by way of the Oncomine TCR Beta short-read assay. TCRdb re-called the PCR reads through MiXCR, storing one row per CDR3 protein. The sample lists around 26,000 distinct CDR3 sequences, over 60% occurring once.

The J gene is TRBJ1-5, the V gene TRBV20-1; 9 bases are a match to TRBD1. The clonotype comes from a human donor who had recovered from COVID-19. The sequenced material came from CD4+ T cells from blood, cultured in vitro. The CDR3 DNA reads as TGCAGTGCTAGAGGGACAGGGGTAGCACAGCCCCAGCATTTT. Its protein product is CSARGTGVAQPQHF.